A single sample gave rise to the 31 T cell receptor beta chains below, sequenced in a study of shared clonotypes between healthy human individuals. Profiled with immunoSEQ multiplex PCR; TCRdb holds only in-frame clones, not every one. Altogether over a million clones are present, roughly 96% being singletons, with the ten largest covering approximately 1%. Specimen: naive CD4+ T cells sorted from blood. This sample's subset: CD45RA+ positively selected. The receptors derive from a man aged 25 to 45 in good health.

The genes are TRBV6-5 and TRBJ2-1, with 11 bases that match TRBD2. From germline, CDR1 is MNHEY and CDR2 SVGAGI. This CDR3 has 15 amino acids. The junction had 1 base not matched to a gene; V was cut back by 6 bases and J by 0 bases. Here the CDR3 DNA reads TGTGCCAGCAGCGGGACTAGCGGCTCCTACAATGAGCAGTTCTTC. Amino acids: CASSGTSGSYNEQFF.

V gene TRBV18 combines with J gene TRBJ2-1; 8 positions match TRBD2. CDR3 length: 15 amino acids. CDR1 is KGHSH, CDR2 LQKENI, per germline. V lost 3 bases and J lost 6; bases outside the gene matches: 7. The CDR3, as DNA: TGTGCCAGCTCACCGGGACTAGTCTGGGCCAATGAGCAGTTCTTC. The encoded protein is CASSPGLVWANEQFF.

This clone was seen only a few times. The rearrangement uses TRBV6-5 and TRBJ1-5; D gene ambiguous. The V end was cut by 7 bases, the J end by 7 bases, with 14 bases between. Per germline, CDR1 MNHEY and CDR2 SVGAGI. The CDR3 totals 13 residues. The CDR3 spells CASTRAIGQPQHF. The CDR3 DNA follows: TGTGCCAGCACCCGGGCGATCGGACAGCCCCAGCATTTT.

This chain uses TRBV9 with TRBJ2-2; 15 bases map to TRBD2. The trim removed 2 bases at V and 0 bases at J, leaving 2 bases unmatched. CDR3 length equals 18 residues. Germline CDR1 reads SGDLS; CDR2 reads YYNGEE. DNA for the CDR3: TGTGCCAGCAGCGTGGGACTAGCGGGAGGCCCGAACACCGGGGAGCTGTTTTTT. This sequence encodes CASSVGLAGGPNTGELFF.

The J gene is TRBJ1-1, the V gene TRBV5-1; unclear D gene. CDR1 and CDR2 from the germline V gene are SGHRS and YFSETQ. V lost 1 base and J lost 1, with 11 bases in between. This CDR3 has 15 residues. The CDR3 is CASSLSRTPNTEAFF. CDR3 in DNA: TGCGCCAGCAGCTTGTCGCGAACACCGAACACTGAAGCTTTCTTT.

V gene TRBV29-1 combines with J gene TRBJ2-1; D may be TRBD2 (6 bases). Trimming shortened V by 7 bases and J by 8 bases, and 27 bases separated the two germline ends. Germline CDR1 is SQVTM and CDR2 is ANQGSEA. The CDR3 runs 16 residues. The CDR3 spells CSAGGITTGTLDEQFF. CDR3 nucleotides: TGCAGCGCTGGGGGGATAACAACTGGGACTCTCGATGAGCAGTTCTTC.

This chain links TRBV5-1 with TRBJ2-7; TRBD1 matches 10 bases. Per germline, CDR1 SGHRS and CDR2 YFSETQ. The trim removed 2 bases at V and 3 bases at J, leaving 8 bases unmatched. The CDR3 covers 16 residues. The CDR3 coding sequence is TGCGCCAGCAGCTTCGACGTAGGGACAGGGGTCTACGAGCAGTACTTC. It specifies CASSFDVGTGVYEQYF.

The rearrangement uses TRBV15 and TRBJ2-3; 10 bases match TRBD2. CDR3 length: 18 residues. V trimming: 0 bases; J trimming: 7 bases; junction bases outside the gene matches: 13. Per the germline V gene, CDR1 is LNHNV and CDR2 is YYDKDF (reference sequence). The CDR3 DNA sequence: TGTGCCACCAGCAGAGAACTCCCGCTACTAGCGGGACAGTATACGCAGTATTTT. Protein: CATSRELPLLAGQYTQYF.

As for this clone: Other DNA sequences in the same sample also yield this CDR3. CDR3 sequence: CASSYTDTQYF. The CDR3 DNA follows: TGTGCCAGCAGTTACACAGATACGCAGTATTTT. The chain combines TRBV7-2 with TRBJ2-3, with unresolved D. CDR1 is SGHTA, CDR2 FQGNSA, per germline. V gave up 6 bases and J gave up 2 bases, with 3 bases separating them. This CDR3 spans 11 amino acids.

The genes are TRBV5-1 and TRBJ2-6, with D possibly TRBD1 on 7 matching bases. Germline lookup yields CDR1 SGHRS and CDR2 YFSETQ. The CDR3 contains 16 residues. V dropped 1 base and J dropped 0 bases, with 8 bases sitting between them. The CDR3 bases are TGCGCCAGCAGCTTGCAGGGGGGCTCTGGGGCCAACGTCCTGACTTTC. Amino acids: CASSLQGGSGANVLTF.

The chain joins TRBV6-1 to TRBJ1-5; D gene uncertain. Germline values: CDR1 MNHNS, CDR2 SASEGT. V was cut by 2 bases and J by 5 bases, with 13 bases left in between. CDR3 length equals 15 residues. The CDR3 DNA follows: TGTGCCAGCAGTGAACTGTTCTGGGCCGATCAGCCCCAGCATTTT. It specifies CASSELFWADQPQHF.

This rearrangement joins TRBV9 to TRBJ2-1; D might be TRBD2 (6 bases). CDR1 is SGDLS and CDR2 is YYNGEE in the germline V gene. The V gene lost 0 bases and the J gene lost 3 bases, with 16 bases spanning the gap. CDR3 length: 17 amino acids. The CDR3 spells CASSVAGTLGGYNEQFF. The CDR3 region has the DNA TGTGCCAGCAGCGTAGCGGGTACCCTCGGGGGCTACAATGAGCAGTTCTTC.

The chain links TRBV5-1 to TRBJ1-3; D not resolved. Germline assignment: CDR1 SGHRS and CDR2 YFSETQ. The CDR3 covers 16 residues. V lost 0 bases to trimming and J lost 2 bases, with 12 bases between them. CDR3 loop: CASSLVGVLAGNTIYF. In nucleotides, the CDR3 is TGCGCCAGCAGCTTGGTCGGGGTGTTGGCTGGAAACACCATATATTTT.

The rearrangement links TRBV14 to TRBJ2-5, with 15 bases identical to TRBD2. Unmatched junction bases numbered 2, after V lost 4 bases and J lost 5 bases. The germline gives CDR1 SGHDN, CDR2 FVKESK. CDR3 length: 15 residues. The CDR3 is CASSLGLAGGETQYF. CDR3 DNA: TGTGCCAGCAGCCTGGGACTAGCGGGAGGCGAGACCCAGTACTTC.

The CDR3 DNA reads TGCGCCAGCAGCTCAGCGGTTCTCTCCTACAATGAGCAGTTCTTC. Translating gives CASSSAVLSYNEQFF. The chain uses TRBV5-1 and TRBJ2-1, with D perhaps matching TRBD2 (5 bases). This CDR3 is built from 15 residues. CDR1 is SGHRS and CDR2 is YFSETQ in the germline V gene. V was pared by 3 bases and J by 0 bases, with 10 bases between.

The chain recombines TRBV5-5 with TRBJ2-7; the D gene is possibly TRBD2 (5 bases). The germline V gene has CDR1 SGHKS and CDR2 YYEKEE (reference sequence). The V and J ends lost 1 base and 0 bases respectively, with 14 bases between them. The CDR3 contains 16 residues. CDR3 coding DNA: TGTGCCAGCAGCTTGAGGATGAGGGTTGTCTCCTACGAGCAGTACTTC. Residues: CASSLRMRVVSYEQYF.

V and J are TRBV2 and TRBJ2-3; 8 bases are shared with TRBD1. With V trimmed by 8 bases and J by 4 bases, 11 bases remained unmatched. CDR1 and CDR2 (germline): SNHLY, FYNNEI. CDR3 size: 15 residues. The CDR3 loop is CASFRQGKMADTQYF. CDR3 coding DNA: TGTGCCAGCTTCCGACAGGGGAAAATGGCAGATACGCAGTATTTT.

The count of this clone is one. This chain links TRBV5-3 with TRBJ2-1; perhaps D is TRBD1 or TRBD2 (6 bases each). TRBV5-3 is designated an ORF whose function remains uncertain. The CDR3 has 12 amino acids. V lost 1 base, J lost 8 bases, and 7 bases lay in between. This CDR3 is CARSLRGDEQFF. The DNA for the CDR3 is TGTGCCAGAAGCTTGAGGGGGGATGAGCAGTTCTTC.

The rearrangement links TRBV18 to TRBJ1-2; D is ambiguous. V dropped 2 bases and J dropped 0 bases, with 4 bases sitting between them. CDR1 is KGHSH and CDR2 is LQKENI in the germline V gene. CDR3 length: 13 residues. The CDR3 nucleotides are TGTGCCAGCTCACCAATAGCTAACTATGGCTACACCTTC. Translating it yields CASSPIANYGYTF. Supplemented by reference TRBV18 and TRBJ1-2, the full variable domain reads NAGVMQNPRHLVRRRGQEARLRCSPMKGHSHVYWYRQLPEEGLKFMVYLQKENIIDESGMPKERFSAEFPKEGPSILRIQQVVRGDSAAYFCASSPIANYGYTFGSGTRLTVV.

This clone occurred once. The CDR3 DNA sequence: TGTGCCAGTGCAAAGGCCCTCTCTGGAAACACCATATATTTT. Its translation: CASAKALSGNTIYF. This chain uses TRBV19 with TRBJ1-3; unclear D gene. Germline-derived CDR1 and CDR2 are LNHDA and SQIVND (reference sequence). CDR3 length: 14 amino acids. Trimming pared 8 bases from V and 0 bases from J, leaving 11 bases between.

The chain has TRBV7-9 and TRBJ2-3, with a possible D match to TRBD1 (5 bases). Looked up from germline, CDR1 is SEHNR and CDR2 is FQNEAQ (reference sequence). Trimming took off 2 bases at V and 3 bases at J, with 15 bases between the two ends. The CDR3 runs to 16 residues. The CDR3 is CASSLQRQGGTDTQYF. The CDR3 DNA follows: TGTGCCAGCAGCTTACAAAGGCAGGGTGGTACAGATACGCAGTATTTT.

The chain employs TRBV7-9 and TRBJ2-7; perhaps TRBD1 as D (6 bases). Germline CDR1 and CDR2: SEHNR and FQNEAQ (reference sequence). Trimming took off 5 bases at V and 8 bases at J, with 25 bases between the two ends. The CDR3 consists of 16 residues. The CDR3 DNA sequence: TGTGCCAGCAGCGACCAGCCGGGACACCCTAAGGAAAAGCAGTACTTC. It codes for CASSDQPGHPKEKQYF.

This chain joins TRBV28 and TRBJ2-7; no definite D call. V was shortened by 7 bases and J by 2 bases, with 18 bases between the two germline ends. This CDR3 region has 15 residues. Germline CDR1 MDHEN, CDR2 SYDVKM. This chain's CDR3 is CASTTSRFFPYEQYF. DNA for the CDR3: TGTGCCAGCACAACTTCTCGGTTTTTCCCCTACGAGCAGTACTTC.

J is TRBJ1-4 and V is TRBV5-5, with 9 bases lining up with TRBD1. Germline CDR1 and CDR2: SGHKS and YYEKEE (reference sequence). The CDR3 has 14 residues. V gave up 4 bases and J gave up 5 bases; unmatched junction bases: 3. The CDR3 nucleotides read TGTGCCAGCAGCCCACAGGGGGCCAATGAAAAACTGTTTTTT. Amino acid sequence: CASSPQGANEKLFF.

This clone is a singleton in its sample. Other DNA sequences from this sample encode an identical CDR3 as well. J is TRBJ1-3 and V is TRBV28, with D unresolved. The CDR3 extends over 14 amino acids. The germline V gene encodes CDR1 MDHEN and CDR2 SYDVKM. V was pared by 6 bases and J by 0 bases, with 9 bases between. CDR3 residues: CASSPDLSGNTIYF. In nucleotides, the CDR3 is TGTGCCAGCAGCCCAGACCTCTCTGGAAACACCATATATTTT.

This clone appeared a single time. The chain combines TRBV29-1 with TRBJ2-5; 7 positions agree with TRBD1. CDR3 length: 12 residues. Germline V gene lookup returns CDR1 SQVTM and CDR2 ANQGSEA. V shed 8 bases and J 1 base; nucleotides not matched to a gene: 4. In DNA form, the CDR3 reads TGCAGCTTAGGACAGGTCCAAGAGACCCAGTACTTC. Encoded protein: CSLGQVQETQYF.

The chain combines TRBV11-2 with TRBJ2-2, with TRBD1 as a possible D gene (6 bases). This CDR3 is 14 amino acids long. With 3 bases removed from V and 3 bases from J, the gap between germline ends came to 8 bases. Germline lookup yields CDR1 SGHAT and CDR2 FQNNGV. This CDR3 is CASSFDRYTGELFF. As DNA, the CDR3 is TGTGCCAGCAGCTTCGACAGGTACACCGGGGAGCTGTTTTTT.

CDR3 sequence: CAISPGVNYGYTF. CDR3 bases: TGTGCCATCAGTCCGGGGGTTAACTATGGCTACACCTTC. The V gene is TRBV10-3, the J gene TRBJ1-2; tentative D call: TRBD1 (5 bases). CDR1 ENHRY and CDR2 SYGVKD come from the germline V gene. V was pared by 5 bases and J by 1 base, with 8 bases between. The CDR3 length is 13 residues.

This sequence joins TRBV10-1 and TRBJ2-7, with D hard to call. The CDR3 runs to 13 residues. Trimming left V 6 bases short and J 4 bases short, with 13 bases between. Germline-derived CDR1 and CDR2 are WNHNN and SYGVQD (reference sequence). The CDR3 sequence is CASRSGSNYEQYF. The CDR3 region has the DNA TGCGCCAGCAGATCCGGATCGAATTACGAGCAGTACTTC.

Of note for this clone: Other DNA variants within this sample encode the same CDR3. The J gene is TRBJ2-6, the V gene TRBV28; 8 positions agree with TRBD1. This CDR3 is 15 amino acids long. Germline V gene data show CDR1 as MDHEN and CDR2 as SYDVKM. The V and J ends lost 4 bases and 2 bases, in that order; junction bases with no gene match: 1. The CDR3 DNA reads as TGTGCCAGCAGTTCGACAGGGGCTGGGGCCAACGTCCTGACTTTC. It translates to CASSSTGAGANVLTF.

The rearrangement joins TRBV4-3 to TRBJ2-2, with a weak D call TRBD2 (5 bases). This CDR3 has 16 residues. V was trimmed by 1 base and J by 6 bases, leaving 15 bases between them. Looked up from germline, CDR1 is LGHNA and CDR2 is YSLEER. This chain's CDR3 is CASSQVSFGGPGELFF. The DNA of the CDR3 is TGCGCCAGCAGCCAAGTCTCTTTTGGCGGGCCCGGGGAGCTGTTTTTT.